The next 16 T cell receptor delta chains were all read from a single sample in a study of gamma-delta T cells after stem cell transplantation. TCRdb reanalysed the RT-PCR reads via CATT. The sample lists 200 or so delta-chain clones, 21% occurring once. Sequenced material: gamma-delta T cells. Every receptor here comes from a human donor. It is not recorded whose cells these are; they may come from a transplant donor. This table probably holds off-target reads from a library built for another chain.

This rearrangement joins TRDV2 to TRDJ1, with TRDD3 matching 9 bases. The trim removed 0 bases at V and 1 base at J, leaving 14 bases unmatched. This CDR3 has 19 amino acids. Germline values: CDR1 GEAIGNYY, CDR2 EKD. The CDR3 loop reads CACDTVPTLRGIPTDKLIF. CDR3 sequence (DNA): TGTGCCTGTGACACCGTCCCTACGCTAAGGGGGATACCCACCGATAAACTCATCTTT.

This chain joins TRDV2 and TRDJ1; D ambiguous. Germline V gene sequence: CDR1 GEAIGNYY, CDR2 EKD. Trimming took off 6 bases at V and 4 bases at J, with 20 bases between the two ends. The CDR3 contains 15 residues. The CDR3 region has the DNA TGTGCCTGTCTAAATTTACAGGAGAACCGCGATAAACTCATCTTT. It specifies CACLNLQENRDKLIF.

This clone was seen more than once but under ten times. The chain employs TRDV2 and TRDJ1; 11 positions agree with TRDD3. Trimming cost V 2 bases and J 4 bases; bases outside gene matches: 26. The CDR3 has 22 residues. The germline CDR1 and CDR2 sequences are GEAIGNYY and EKD. The DNA for the CDR3 is TGTGCCTGTGACATGATTCCTACGGACCCCTTGGGGGATACGAGCCCGAACGATAAACTCATCTTT. Translated, it gives CACDMIPTDPLGDTSPNDKLIF.

The rearrangement joins TRDV2 to TRDJ1, with no clear D. Looked up from germline, CDR1 is GEAIGNYY and CDR2 is EKD. CDR3 length: 15 amino acids. Trimming took off 0 bases at V and 0 bases at J, with 10 bases between the two ends. The CDR3 nucleotides read TGTGCCTGTGACACCGTCTCCCTCCACACCGATAAACTCATCTTT. Residues: CACDTVSLHTDKLIF.

This chain links TRDV3 with TRDJ1, with D perhaps matching TRDD3 (9 bases). Between the trimmed V and J ends, which lost 4 bases and 0 bases, there was a span of 36 bases. This CDR3 has 21 amino acids. Looked up from germline, CDR1 is TVYSNPD and CDR2 is GDNSRS (reference sequence). CDR3 sequence reads: CASVYLPKPDWGTVYTDKLIF. The DNA of the CDR3 is TGTGCCTCTGTCTACCTTCCTAAACCGGACTGGGGGACCGTGTACACCGATAAACTCATCTTT.

This CDR3 is CALGAFPPGGYARDKLIF. The CDR3 nucleotides are TGTGCTCTTGGGGCCTTCCCCCCTGGGGGATACGCAAGGGATAAACTCATCTTT. The chain carries TRDV1 and TRDJ1, with TRDD3 matching 12 bases. The CDR3 totals 18 residues. The germline gives CDR1 TSWWSYY, CDR2 QGS. Losses at the gene ends were 4 bases for V and 5 bases for J; bases not matched to a gene: 14.

The chain links TRDV2 to TRDJ1, with a weak D call TRDD3 (6 bases). V gave up 0 bases and J gave up 1 base, with 17 bases separating them. The CDR3 spans 17 residues. The germline V gene has CDR1 GEAIGNYY and CDR2 EKD. CDR3 protein: CACDTVEGYKGTDKLIF. The CDR3 DNA reads as TGTGCCTGTGACACCGTCGAGGGATATAAAGGCACCGATAAACTCATCTTT.

The chain employs TRDV2 and TRDJ1; 10 nucleotides line up with TRDD3. Germline CDR1 and CDR2: GEAIGNYY and EKD. J was trimmed by 0 bases and V by 4 bases; bases with no gene match: 13. The CDR3 is made up of 18 amino acids. The CDR3 DNA follows: TGTGCCTGTGATCCCCTTCGCCTGGGGGATAAGTACACCGATAAACTCATCTTT. Its translation: CACDPLRLGDKYTDKLIF.

This rearrangement joins TRDV2 to TRDJ3, with a tentative D call TRDD3 (5 bases). The germline V and J ends were trimmed by 0 bases and 0 bases, with 14 bases remaining between them. Germline V gives CDR1 GEAIGNYY, CDR2 EKD. The CDR3 is 19 amino acids. The CDR3 sequence is CACDTAWAQGSWDTRQMFF. The CDR3 bases are TGTGCCTGTGACACCGCCTGGGCCCAAGGCTCCTGGGACACCCGACAGATGTTTTTC.

The rearrangement joins TRDV1 to TRDJ1; TRDD2 or TRDD3 may be the D gene (7 bases each). Per the germline V gene, CDR1 is TSWWSYY and CDR2 is QGS. V lost 5 bases to trimming and J lost 2 bases, with 27 bases between them. This CDR3 is 19 amino acids long. The CDR3 region is CALGPSFLLWGASTDKLIF. CDR3 in DNA: TGTGCTCTTGGGCCATCCTTCCTTCTCTGGGGGGCCTCGACCGATAAACTCATCTTT.

This clone turned up a few times. This may be a read error, as it is one base from a much larger clone. This CDR3 is also generated by other DNA sequences in the sample. This chain joins TRDV2 and TRDJ3; 7 nucleotides align to TRDD3. Losses at the gene ends were 0 bases for V and 1 base for J; bases not matched to a gene: 26. Germline V gene sequence: CDR1 GEAIGNYY, CDR2 EKD. CDR3 size: 25 residues. CDR3 sequence (DNA): TGTGCCTGTGACACCGTGAGTGGATGGGGGACCCCGCTTCGCTTATCGTCCTGGGACACCCGACAGATGTTTTTC. Amino acid sequence: CACDTVSGWGTPLRLSSWDTRQMFF.

This chain connects TRDV2 to TRDJ1; 11 nucleotides align to TRDD3. V lost 1 base and J lost 0; bases outside the gene matches: 36. This CDR3 comprises 27 residues. Germline loops: CDR1 GEAIGNYY, CDR2 EKD. The CDR3 coding sequence is TGTGCCTGTGACACGTTGAGGCTGGGGGATACCCATCGAGCTACGGACACGACGTTCATGGACACCGATAAACTCATCTTT. This gives the protein CACDTLRLGDTHRATDTTFMDTDKLIF.

This chain joins TRDV2 and TRDJ1; 12 bases line up with TRDD3. V shed 3 bases and J 4 bases; nucleotides not matched to a gene: 8. The CDR3 covers 16 residues. Germline values: CDR1 GEAIGNYY, CDR2 EKD. CDR3 nucleotide sequence: TGTGCCTGTGACCACGTACTGGGGGATACTAACGATAAACTCATCTTT. Protein product: CACDHVLGDTNDKLIF.

This clone occurred a few times. V usage is TRDV2 and J usage is TRDJ2; 8 bases agree with TRDD3. Germline lookup yields CDR1 GEAIGNYY and CDR2 EKD. This CDR3 comprises 13 residues. Trimming at V came to 0 bases and at J to 7 bases, leaving 0 bases not matched to a gene. The CDR3 loop reads CACDTWGIAQLFF. CDR3 DNA sequence: TGTGCCTGTGACACCTGGGGGATAGCACAACTCTTCTTT.

There are a few counts of this clone. The V and J genes are TRDV2 and TRDJ1, with D uncertain. This CDR3 has 15 residues. V lost 0 bases, J lost 0 bases, and 10 bases lay in between. Germline V gene lookup returns CDR1 GEAIGNYY and CDR2 EKD. CDR3 amino acids: CACDTVGSNTDKLIF. CDR3 DNA: TGTGCCTGTGACACCGTAGGGTCCAACACCGATAAACTCATCTTT.

This chain links TRDV2 with TRDJ1; 8 bases are shared with TRDD3. This CDR3 comprises 17 residues. Germline assignment: CDR1 GEAIGNYY and CDR2 EKD. The ends lost 1 base at V and 9 bases at J; junction bases unmatched: 18. The CDR3 bases are TGTGCCTGTGACACGCTGGGGGAGACCCCCCTAAAAAGGGAACTCATCTTT. Translated: CACDTLGETPLKRELIF.